What follows is one T cell receptor (beta chain) and its context. CD8+ and CD4+ T cells taken from blood had their TCR beta sequenced. The individuals used as controls were healthy donors who had been matched for both age and sex. The CDR3 is 13 amino acids. In germline, CDR1 is SGDLS, CDR2 YYNGEE. V lost 0 bases and J 6 bases, leaving 9 bases between the germline ends. Random hexamers were used to reverse transcribe the RNA input (about 0.45 to 1 ug). The amplification used immunoSEQ multiplex PCR on TCR beta CDR3; it spanned 54 Vbeta and 13 Jbeta. TCRdb re-analysed the immunoSEQ multiplex PCR reads in MiXCR, keeping a single row per CDR3 protein. The table lists 150,000 or so distinct CDR3 sequences, around 96% of them singletons. The data were taken from a study of CD8 T cells in Susac syndrome.

V is TRBV9 and J is TRBJ1-1; TRBD1 is a possible D gene (6 bases). The specimen sequenced was CD4+ T cells from PBMCs. This TCR was recovered from a human donor in good health. Written as DNA, the CDR3 is TGTGCCAGCAGCGTAGTTCAGGGGCCTGAAGCTTTCTTT. This sequence encodes CASSVVQGPEAFF.